These 26 T cell receptor beta chains originate from one sample sequenced in a study of blood T cell repertoires in COVID-19. Profiling relied on immunoSEQ multiplex PCR, and the TCRdb table lists in-frame clones only, not all of them. The sample has some 400,000 clones; roughly nine tenths are singletons. Sequenced material: PBMCs or T cells enriched from blood (not recorded which). These receptor sequences come from a man aged 25-45 years who had recovered from COVID-19.

Notes on this clone: The identical CDR3 is also encoded by other nucleotide sequences in the sample. V usage is TRBV28 and J usage is TRBJ1-4; D not resolved. This CDR3 has 13 amino acids. Trimming took 2 bases from V and 5 from J, leaving 6 bases between them. Germline V CDR1 and CDR2: MDHEN, SYDVKM. Here the CDR3 DNA reads TGTGCCAGCAGTTTAGGAGGGAATGAAAAACTGTTTTTT. Translating gives CASSLGGNEKLFF.

The CDR3, as DNA: TGTGCCAGCAGTCCTCCCGGGACTACCCCAGATACGCAGTATTTT. Protein sequence: CASSPPGTTPDTQYF. The chain recombines TRBV27 with TRBJ2-3; 7 positions match TRBD2. V lost 5 bases and J lost 4; bases outside the gene matches: 9. CDR1 and CDR2 (germline): MNHEY, SMNVEV (reference sequence). The CDR3 has 15 residues.

J is TRBJ1-1 and V is TRBV27; no clear D gene. The ends were cut back, 8 bases at V and 0 bases at J, with 19 bases in the middle. Germline CDR1 MNHEY, CDR2 SMNVEV (reference sequence). The CDR3 has 16 amino acids. The CDR3 sequence is CASHPWRAPMNTEAFF. CDR3 bases: TGTGCCAGCCACCCCTGGAGGGCCCCCATGAACACTGAAGCTTTCTTT.

The chain couples TRBV27 to TRBJ2-7; D call uncertain. The CDR3 has 15 residues. Deletions cut 0 bases from V and 0 bases from J, with 9 bases between. Germline-derived CDR1 and CDR2 are MNHEY and SMNVEV (reference sequence). The CDR3 DNA is TGTGCCAGCAGTTTATCTTCAGTAAGCTCCTACGAGCAGTACTTC. Translated, it gives CASSLSSVSSYEQYF.

This chain connects TRBV27 to TRBJ2-7; D is ambiguous. Germline V CDR1 and CDR2: MNHEY, SMNVEV (reference sequence). CDR3 size: 14 residues. The V end was cut by 1 base, the J end by 4 bases, with 11 bases between. The CDR3, as DNA: TGTGCCAGCAGTTTATTAGTTCCTAGATACGAGCAGTACTTC. This gives the protein CASSLLVPRYEQYF.

This chain connects TRBV27 to TRBJ2-1, with 14 bases identical to TRBD2. The CDR3 is made up of 17 amino acids. Germline values: CDR1 MNHEY, CDR2 SMNVEV (reference sequence). Trimming removed 8 bases from V and 0 bases from J; junction bases left unmatched: 6. CDR3 in amino acids: CASGLAGGIISYNEQFF. CDR3 DNA: TGTGCCAGCGGACTAGCGGGAGGCATCATCTCCTACAATGAGCAGTTCTTC.

The chain carries TRBV28 and TRBJ2-7; perhaps TRBD1 as D (5 bases). This CDR3 is 15 amino acids long. With 4 bases removed from V and 2 bases from J, the gap between germline ends came to 15 bases. Germline-derived CDR1 and CDR2 are MDHEN and SYDVKM. The chain's CDR3 is CASSSPSRVAYEQYF. As DNA, the CDR3 is TGTGCCAGCAGTTCACCCTCCAGGGTGGCCTACGAGCAGTACTTC.

The chain joins TRBV9 to TRBJ2-3; 11 bases are shared with TRBD2. The CDR3 runs 16 residues. V dropped 0 bases and J dropped 7; count of bases not matched to a gene: 7. Germline V lookup: CDR1 SGDLS, CDR2 YYNGEE. CDR3 residues: CASSVVLAGGRNTQYF. The CDR3 coding sequence is TGTGCCAGCAGCGTAGTTTTAGCGGGAGGGCGAAATACGCAGTATTTT. The full variable domain, its missing parts supplied by reference TRBV9 and TRBJ2-3, is DSGVTQTPKHLITATGQRVTLRCSPRSGDLSVYWYQQSLDQGLQFLIQYYNGEERAKGNILERFSAQQFPDLHSELNLSSLELGDSALYFCASSVVLAGGRNTQYFGPGTRLTVL.

The rearrangement links TRBV2 to TRBJ2-7; 12 bases are a match to TRBD2. The CDR3 loop spans 15 amino acids. Losses at the gene ends were 5 bases for V and 0 bases for J; bases not matched to a gene: 2. The germline V gene encodes CDR1 SNHLY and CDR2 FYNNEI. In nucleotides, the CDR3 is TGTGCCAGCAGTCGACTAGCGGGGGACTCCTACGAGCAGTACTTC. Translation gives CASSRLAGDSYEQYF.

This clone was observed once. The rearrangement joins TRBV24-1 to TRBJ2-5; TRBD1 aligns across 7 bases. CDR1 is KGHDR, CDR2 SFDVKD, per germline. V lost 3 bases, J lost 7 bases, and 7 bases stayed unmatched. CDR3 size: 14 residues. The CDR3 DNA reads TGTGCCACCAGTGATCCGTGGGACAGACCGACCCAGTACTTC. Translated, it gives CATSDPWDRPTQYF.

The gene calls are TRBV6-5 and TRBJ2-3, with TRBD1 matching over 8 bases. Trimming at V came to 7 bases and at J to 3 bases, leaving 6 bases not matched to a gene. There are 14 residues in the CDR3. Germline values: CDR1 MNHEY, CDR2 SVGAGI. CDR3 protein: CASITGTGTDTQYF. CDR3 nucleotide sequence: TGTGCCAGCATCACAGGGACAGGAACAGATACGCAGTATTTT.

The chain is built from TRBV28 and TRBJ2-1; 10 nucleotides match TRBD1. J gave up 2 bases and V 6 bases, and 4 bases lay outside the gene matches. Germline V CDR1 and CDR2: MDHEN, SYDVKM. The CDR3 has 15 amino acids. The CDR3 here is CASRVTGGAYNEQFF. The CDR3 bases are TGTGCCAGCAGGGTGACAGGGGGCGCCTACAATGAGCAGTTCTTC. Drawing the rest from reference TRBV28 and TRBJ2-1, the complete variable domain is DVKVTQSSRYLVKRTGEKVFLECVQDMDHENMFWYRQDPGLGLRLIYFSYDVKMKEKGDIPEGYSVSREKKERFSLILESASTNQTSMYLCASRVTGGAYNEQFFGPGTRLTVL.

The CDR3 coding sequence is TGTGCCTGGGGACAGGGGGGAACTGAAGCTTTCTTT. As protein: CAWGQGGTEAFF. This chain uses TRBV30 with TRBJ1-1; TRBD1 matches 10 bases. The J segment lost 5 bases and the V segment lost 5 bases, leaving 2 bases of the junction unmatched. The length of the CDR3 is 12 residues. Germline loops: CDR1 GTSNPN, CDR2 SVGIG (reference sequence).

The chain has TRBV11-2 and TRBJ1-1; tentative D call: TRBD1 (6 bases). CDR3 size: 14 residues. V was trimmed by 4 bases and J by 6 bases, leaving 15 bases between them. Germline V CDR1 and CDR2: SGHAT, FQNNGV. The chain's CDR3 is CASSSRDMRAEAFF. CDR3 nucleotides: TGTGCCAGCAGCTCTCGGGACATGAGGGCTGAAGCTTTCTTT.

The chain couples TRBV24-1 to TRBJ2-7; D not resolved. CDR1 is KGHDR and CDR2 is SFDVKD in the germline V gene. The CDR3 loop spans 13 amino acids. V dropped 6 bases and J dropped 0 bases, with 8 bases sitting between them. As DNA, the CDR3 is TGTGCCACCAGTCCACAGAGCTCCTACGAGCAGTACTTC. Its protein is CATSPQSSYEQYF.

The chain uses TRBV2 and TRBJ2-5, with 9 bases aligning to TRBD2. With V trimmed by 5 bases and J by 5 bases, 3 bases remained unmatched. From germline, CDR1 is SNHLY and CDR2 FYNNEI. CDR3 length: 13 residues. This CDR3 is CASSLGLAETQYF. The DNA of the CDR3 is TGTGCCAGCAGTCTCGGACTAGCGGAGACCCAGTACTTC.

This clone has a single count. The chain recombines TRBV28 with TRBJ2-7, with 10 bases fitting TRBD1. V lost 6 bases, J lost 2 bases, and 4 bases stayed unmatched. The CDR3 sequence is 14 residues long. Germline assignment: CDR1 MDHEN and CDR2 SYDVKM. CDR3 bases: TGTGCCAGCAGAACGGGGACAGGGGCCTACGAGCAGTACTTC. It specifies CASRTGTGAYEQYF.

The V and J genes are TRBV7-9 and TRBJ2-7, with D maybe TRBD1 (5 bases). CDR1 is SEHNR, CDR2 FQNEAQ, per germline (reference sequence). V gave up 7 bases and J gave up 5 bases, with 12 bases separating them. The CDR3 covers 12 residues. The CDR3 loop reads CASTVGADEQYF. The DNA for the CDR3 is TGTGCCAGCACCGTTGGGGCGGACGAGCAGTACTTC.

The chain joins TRBV7-3 to TRBJ2-2; TRBD2 agrees at 13 bases. Germline CDR1 and CDR2: SGHTA and FQGTGA. J gave up 5 bases and V 0 bases, and 12 bases lay outside the gene matches. The CDR3 runs 20 residues. The CDR3 DNA is TGTGCCAGCAGCTTAACAGCCGGGACTAGCGGGAACCCTTCGACCGGGGAGCTGTTTTTT. Translated: CASSLTAGTSGNPSTGELFF.

This chain connects TRBV3-1 (or the pseudogene TRBV3-2) to TRBJ2-2; TRBD2 matches at 7 bases. The V gene's germline CDR1 is LGHDT and CDR2 YNNKEL (reference sequence). This CDR3 has 18 amino acids. With 4 bases clipped from V and 4 bases from J, the junction kept 15 bases outside the gene matches. The CDR3 nucleotides read TGTGCCAGCAGCCGGTTAGGTAGCGGGCTTCGATTCACCGGGGAGCTGTTTTTT. Translation: CASSRLGSGLRFTGELFF.

J is TRBJ1-5 and V is TRBV4-1; D gene ambiguous. Germline V gene data show CDR1 as MGHRA and CDR2 as YSYEKL. Trimming cost V 0 bases and J 6 bases, with 9 bases left between them. CDR3 length equals 14 residues. The CDR3 here is CASSQEAGRQPQHF. The CDR3 DNA follows: TGCGCCAGCAGCCAAGAGGCGGGTCGTCAGCCCCAGCATTTT.

This chain connects TRBV2 to TRBJ1-3; D is unresolved. Trimming removed 3 bases at V and 2 bases at J, with 5 bases between. Per the germline V gene, CDR1 is SNHLY and CDR2 is FYNNEI. CDR3 length: 13 amino acids. The CDR3 here is CASSEQAGNTIYF. The CDR3 DNA follows: TGTGCCAGCAGTGAGCAGGCTGGAAACACCATATATTTT.

The genes are TRBV18 and TRBJ1-6, with TRBD1 matching over 7 bases. The ends lost 6 bases at V and 4 bases at J; junction bases unmatched: 9. The CDR3 is 16 residues long. The V gene's germline CDR1 is KGHSH and CDR2 LQKENI. CDR3 DNA: TGTGCCAGCTCTCAACGGGACAGCAGTTATAATTCACCCCTCCACTTT. It yields the protein CASSQRDSSYNSPLHF.

The chain carries TRBV7-3 and TRBJ1-1; D may be TRBD1 (6 bases). The CDR3 consists of 16 residues. Germline CDR1 SGHTA, CDR2 FQGTGA. Trimming stripped 1 base from V and 1 base from J, with 13 bases between. CDR3 in DNA: TGTGCCAGCAGCTTAAAGGGAACAGGGAGGAACACTGAAGCTTTCTTT. As protein: CASSLKGTGRNTEAFF.

In DNA form, the CDR3 reads TGTGCCAGCAGCCTAGAGGCGTCGGGGAGGGGCAATCAGCCCCAGCATTTT. Protein sequence: CASSLEASGRGNQPQHF. The V call is TRBV7-9, the J call TRBJ1-5; D call uncertain. The germline V gene encodes CDR1 SEHNR and CDR2 FQNEAQ (reference sequence). Trimming left V 5 bases short and J 2 bases short, with 19 bases between. This CDR3 is built from 17 residues.

The chain uses TRBV28 and TRBJ1-2, with D perhaps TRBD1 (6 bases). The V end lost 6 bases, the J end lost 7 bases, and 15 bases lay between the germline ends. Germline V gene data show CDR1 as MDHEN and CDR2 as SYDVKM. This CDR3 contains 13 residues. The DNA for the CDR3 is TGTGCCAGCAGACGACAGGTGGTAGGTGGCTACACCTTC. As protein: CASRRQVVGGYTF.